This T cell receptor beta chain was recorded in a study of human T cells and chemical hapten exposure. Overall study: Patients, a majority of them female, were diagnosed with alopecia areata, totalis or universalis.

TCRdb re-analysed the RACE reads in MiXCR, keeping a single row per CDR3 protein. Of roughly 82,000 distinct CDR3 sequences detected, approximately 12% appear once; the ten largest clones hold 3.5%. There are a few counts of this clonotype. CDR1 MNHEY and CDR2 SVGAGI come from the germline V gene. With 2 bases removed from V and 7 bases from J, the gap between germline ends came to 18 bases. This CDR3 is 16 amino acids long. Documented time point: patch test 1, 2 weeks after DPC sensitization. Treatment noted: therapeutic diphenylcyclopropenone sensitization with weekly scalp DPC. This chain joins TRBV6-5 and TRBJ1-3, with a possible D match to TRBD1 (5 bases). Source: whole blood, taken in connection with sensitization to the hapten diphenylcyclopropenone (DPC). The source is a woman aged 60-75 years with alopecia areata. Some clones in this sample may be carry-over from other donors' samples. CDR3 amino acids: CASSYLGGLGDNTIYF. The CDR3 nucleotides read TGTGCCAGCAGTTACCTCGGCGGCTTGGGGGATAACACCATATATTTT.